This TCR beta chain was sequenced in a study of T-cell memory formation after mild COVID-19. Whole-study context: The TCR clusters were mostly specific to one donor. Points from the study as a whole: Contracting CD4+ clones sat mainly in CM and EM; CD8+ in EMRA.

This clonotype was seen only a few times. Its specificity is unknown. From the 5' RACE reads, TCRdb called clonotypes with MiXCR, one entry per CDR3 protein. The table records around 530,000 distinct CDR3 sequences, roughly 21% of them present only once. The CDR3 is 18 residues long. Per the germline V gene, CDR1 is KGHDR and CDR2 is SFDVKD. The trim removed 9 bases at V and 0 bases at J, leaving 12 bases unmatched. Sequencing was carried out using PBMCs or a T cell subset sorted from them (not recorded which). The chain employs TRBV24-1 and TRBJ2-3, with 12 bases matching TRBD2. The receptor's source is an adult woman who had mild COVID-19 (a few samples of this study predate the infection). Cell type and time point are not known. CDR3 nucleotides: TGTGCCACCGGAAAGACTAGCGGGAGTAGGACAAGCACAGATACGCAGTATTTT. It encodes CATGKTSGSRTSTDTQYF.